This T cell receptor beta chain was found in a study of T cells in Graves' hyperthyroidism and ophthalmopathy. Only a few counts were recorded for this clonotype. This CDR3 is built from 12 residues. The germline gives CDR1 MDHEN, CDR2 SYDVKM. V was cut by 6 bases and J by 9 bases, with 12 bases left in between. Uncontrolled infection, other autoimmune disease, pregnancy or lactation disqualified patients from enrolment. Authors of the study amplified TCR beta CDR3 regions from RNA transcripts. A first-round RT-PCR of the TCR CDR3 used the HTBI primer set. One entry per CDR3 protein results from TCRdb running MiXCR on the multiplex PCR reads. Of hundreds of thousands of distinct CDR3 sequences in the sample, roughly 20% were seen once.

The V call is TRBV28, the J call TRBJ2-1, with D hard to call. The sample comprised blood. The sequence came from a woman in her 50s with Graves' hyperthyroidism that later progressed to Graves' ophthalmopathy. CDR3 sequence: CASRIGLGEQFF. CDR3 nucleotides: TGTGCCAGCAGAATAGGCCTGGGTGAGCAGTTCTTC.